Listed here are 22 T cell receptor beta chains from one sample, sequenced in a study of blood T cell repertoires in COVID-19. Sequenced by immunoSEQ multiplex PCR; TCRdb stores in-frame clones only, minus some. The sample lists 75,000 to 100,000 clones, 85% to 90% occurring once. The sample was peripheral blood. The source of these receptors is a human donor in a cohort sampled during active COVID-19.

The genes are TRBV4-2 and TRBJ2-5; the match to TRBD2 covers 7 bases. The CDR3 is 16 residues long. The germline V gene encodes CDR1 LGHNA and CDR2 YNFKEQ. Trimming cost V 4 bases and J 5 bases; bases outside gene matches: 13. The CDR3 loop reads CASSLNRGRGSETQYF. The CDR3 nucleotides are TGTGCCAGCAGCCTGAACCGGGGGAGGGGCTCGGAGACCCAGTACTTC.

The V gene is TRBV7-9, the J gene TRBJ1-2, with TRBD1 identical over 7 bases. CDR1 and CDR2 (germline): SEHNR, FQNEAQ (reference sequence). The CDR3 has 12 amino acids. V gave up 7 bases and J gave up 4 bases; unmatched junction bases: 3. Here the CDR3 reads CASTRDSYGYTF. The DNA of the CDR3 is TGTGCCAGCACCCGGGACAGCTATGGCTACACCTTC.

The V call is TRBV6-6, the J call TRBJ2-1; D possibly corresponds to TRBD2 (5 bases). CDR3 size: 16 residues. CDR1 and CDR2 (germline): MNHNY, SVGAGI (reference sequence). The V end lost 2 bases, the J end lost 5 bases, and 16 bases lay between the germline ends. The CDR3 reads CASSYRTSIGNNEQFF. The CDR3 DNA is TGTGCCAGCAGTTACAGGACTTCAATAGGGAACAATGAGCAGTTCTTC.

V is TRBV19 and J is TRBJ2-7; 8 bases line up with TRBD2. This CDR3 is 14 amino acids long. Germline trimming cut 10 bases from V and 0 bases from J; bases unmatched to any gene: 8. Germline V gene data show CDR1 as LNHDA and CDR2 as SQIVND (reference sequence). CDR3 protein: CATRPGGISYEQYF. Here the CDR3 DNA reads TGTGCCACCCGGCCGGGAGGGATCTCCTACGAGCAGTACTTC.

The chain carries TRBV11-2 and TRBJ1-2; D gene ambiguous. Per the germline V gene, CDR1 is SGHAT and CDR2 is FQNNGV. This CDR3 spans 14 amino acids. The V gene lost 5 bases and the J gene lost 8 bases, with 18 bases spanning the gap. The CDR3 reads CASSTQVRAGGYTF. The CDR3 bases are TGTGCCAGCAGCACGCAAGTGAGGGCCGGAGGCTACACCTTC. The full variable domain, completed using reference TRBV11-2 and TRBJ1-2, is EAGVAQSPRYKIIEKRQSVAFWCNPISGHATLYWYQQILGQGPKLLIQFQNNGVVDDSQLPKDRFSAERLKGVDSTLKIQPAKLEDSAVYLCASSTQVRAGGYTFGSGTRLTVV.

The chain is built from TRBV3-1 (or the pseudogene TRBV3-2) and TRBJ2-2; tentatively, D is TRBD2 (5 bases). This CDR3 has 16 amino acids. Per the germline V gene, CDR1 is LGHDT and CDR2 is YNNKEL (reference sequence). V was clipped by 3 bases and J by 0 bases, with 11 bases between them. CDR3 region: CASSHGPAANTGELFF. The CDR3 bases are TGTGCCAGCAGCCACGGACCAGCGGCGAACACCGGGGAGCTGTTTTTT.

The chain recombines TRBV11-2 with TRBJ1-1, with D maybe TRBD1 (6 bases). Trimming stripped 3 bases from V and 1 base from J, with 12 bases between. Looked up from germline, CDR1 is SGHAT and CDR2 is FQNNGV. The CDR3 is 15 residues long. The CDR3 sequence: CASSFRGRENTEAFF. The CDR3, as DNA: TGTGCCAGCAGCTTCAGGGGACGGGAGAACACTGAAGCTTTCTTT.

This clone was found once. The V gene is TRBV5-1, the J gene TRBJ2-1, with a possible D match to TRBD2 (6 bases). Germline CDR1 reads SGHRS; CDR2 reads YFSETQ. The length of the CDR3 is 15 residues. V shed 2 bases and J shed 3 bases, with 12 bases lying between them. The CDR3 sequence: CASSFERVHYNEQFF. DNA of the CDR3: TGCGCCAGCAGCTTCGAGCGGGTTCACTACAATGAGCAGTTCTTC.

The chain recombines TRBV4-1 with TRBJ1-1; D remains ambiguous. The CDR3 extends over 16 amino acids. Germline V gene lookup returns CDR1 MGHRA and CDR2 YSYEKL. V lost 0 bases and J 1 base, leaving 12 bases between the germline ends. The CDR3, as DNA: TGCGCCAGCAGCCAAGATCGGGGAACCCCGAACACTGAAGCTTTCTTT. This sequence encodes CASSQDRGTPNTEAFF.

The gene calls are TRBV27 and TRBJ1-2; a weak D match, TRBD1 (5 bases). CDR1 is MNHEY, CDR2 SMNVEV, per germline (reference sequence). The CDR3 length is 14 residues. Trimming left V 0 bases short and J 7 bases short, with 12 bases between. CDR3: CASSLSFGQSGYTF. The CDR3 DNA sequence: TGTGCCAGCAGTTTATCGTTCGGACAATCTGGCTACACCTTC.

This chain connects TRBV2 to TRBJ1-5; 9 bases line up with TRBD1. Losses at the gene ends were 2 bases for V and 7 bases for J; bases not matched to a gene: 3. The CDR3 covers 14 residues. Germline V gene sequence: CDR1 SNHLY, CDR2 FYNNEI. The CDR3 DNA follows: TGTGCCAGCAGTGAAACAGGGGGCGGACAGCCCCAGCATTTT. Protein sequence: CASSETGGGQPQHF.

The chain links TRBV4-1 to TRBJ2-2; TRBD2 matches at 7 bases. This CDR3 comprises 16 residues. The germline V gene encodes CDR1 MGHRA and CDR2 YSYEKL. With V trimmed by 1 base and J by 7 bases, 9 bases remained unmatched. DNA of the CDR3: TGCGCCAGCAGCCAAGGGGAGGGCCGGGTGAACGGGGAGCTGTTTTTT. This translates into CASSQGEGRVNGELFF.

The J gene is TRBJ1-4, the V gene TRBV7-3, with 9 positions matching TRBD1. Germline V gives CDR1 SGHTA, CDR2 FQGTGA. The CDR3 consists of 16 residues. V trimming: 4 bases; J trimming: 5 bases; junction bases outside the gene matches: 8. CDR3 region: CASSWGTGLGNEKLFF. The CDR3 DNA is TGTGCCAGCAGCTGGGGGACAGGGCTGGGGAATGAAAAACTGTTTTTT.

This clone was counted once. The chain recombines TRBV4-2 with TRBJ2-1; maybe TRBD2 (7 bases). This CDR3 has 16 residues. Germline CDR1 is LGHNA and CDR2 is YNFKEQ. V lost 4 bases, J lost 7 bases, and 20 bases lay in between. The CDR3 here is CASSPGEGLPPNEQFF. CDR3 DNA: TGTGCCAGCAGCCCAGGGGAGGGTCTCCCCCCTAATGAGCAGTTCTTC.

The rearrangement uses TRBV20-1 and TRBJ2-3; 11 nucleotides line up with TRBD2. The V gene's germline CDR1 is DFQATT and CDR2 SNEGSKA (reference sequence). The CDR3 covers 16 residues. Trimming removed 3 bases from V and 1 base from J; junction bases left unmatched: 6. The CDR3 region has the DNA TGCAGTGCTAGTGACCCGGGACTAGCGGGCACAGATACGCAGTATTTT. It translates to CSASDPGLAGTDTQYF.

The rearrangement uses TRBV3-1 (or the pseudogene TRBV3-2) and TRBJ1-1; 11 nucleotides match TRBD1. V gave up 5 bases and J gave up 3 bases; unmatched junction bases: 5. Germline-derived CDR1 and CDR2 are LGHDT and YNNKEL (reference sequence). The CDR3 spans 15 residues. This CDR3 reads CASSEGQGGHTEAFF. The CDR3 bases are TGTGCCAGCAGCGAGGGACAGGGGGGGCACACTGAAGCTTTCTTT.

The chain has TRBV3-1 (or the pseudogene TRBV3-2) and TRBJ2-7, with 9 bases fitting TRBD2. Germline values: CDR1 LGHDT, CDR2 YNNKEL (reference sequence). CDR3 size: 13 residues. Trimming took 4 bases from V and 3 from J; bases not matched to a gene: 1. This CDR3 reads CASSLSGGYEQYF. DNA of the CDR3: TGTGCCAGCAGCCTTAGCGGGGGCTACGAGCAGTACTTC.

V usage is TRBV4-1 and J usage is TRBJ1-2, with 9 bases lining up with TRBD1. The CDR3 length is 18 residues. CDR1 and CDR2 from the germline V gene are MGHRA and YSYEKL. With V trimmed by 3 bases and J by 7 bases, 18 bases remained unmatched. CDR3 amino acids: CASSQDPGQGRGFRGYTF. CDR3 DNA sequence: TGCGCCAGCAGCCAGGATCCGGGACAGGGTAGGGGATTTCGTGGCTACACCTTC.

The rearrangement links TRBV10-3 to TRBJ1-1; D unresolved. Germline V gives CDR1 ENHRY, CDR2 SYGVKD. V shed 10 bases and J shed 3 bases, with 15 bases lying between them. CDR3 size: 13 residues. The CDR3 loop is CATQLLYDTEAFF. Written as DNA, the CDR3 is TGTGCCACCCAACTTCTATACGACACTGAAGCTTTCTTT.

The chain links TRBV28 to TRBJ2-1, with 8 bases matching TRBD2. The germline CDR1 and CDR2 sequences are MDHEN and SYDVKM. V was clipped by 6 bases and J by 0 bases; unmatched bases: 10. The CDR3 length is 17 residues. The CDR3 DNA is TGTGCCAGCAGCTTTATAGCGGGGATTAGCTCCTACAATGAGCAGTTCTTC. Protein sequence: CASSFIAGISSYNEQFF.

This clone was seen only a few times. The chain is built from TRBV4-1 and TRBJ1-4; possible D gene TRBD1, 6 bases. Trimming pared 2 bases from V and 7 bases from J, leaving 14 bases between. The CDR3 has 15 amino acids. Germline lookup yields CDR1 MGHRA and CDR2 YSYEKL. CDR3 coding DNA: TGCGCCAGCAGCCAACGAGCCATAGGGGGTGAAAAACTGTTTTTT. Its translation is CASSQRAIGGEKLFF.

In nucleotides, the CDR3 is TGTGCCAGCAGCCAGGGTAGCGGTGAAGCTTTCTTT. As protein: CASSQGSGEAFF. J is TRBJ1-1 and V is TRBV3-1 (or the pseudogene TRBV3-2); D gene ambiguous. V gave up 3 bases and J gave up 7 bases, with 9 bases separating them. This CDR3 comprises 12 residues. The germline V gene encodes CDR1 LGHDT and CDR2 YNNKEL (reference sequence).